These 23 T cell receptor gamma chains share one sample of origin, sequenced in a study of Vδ1+ human thymocytes. Overall study findings and caveats: Highly polyclonal TRG and TRD repertoires with Gaussian CDR3 length distributions appeared in thymus.

Their recognized antigens are unknown. RNA was extracted from the cells and then reverse transcribed. Pooled V-gene forward primers with one constant-region reverse primer generated the CDR3 amplicons by multiplex PCR. TCRdb re-processed the multiplex PCR reads via CATT. The sample includes 6,500 to 10,000 gamma-chain clones, roughly three fifths of them seen just once. Sequencing used Vdelta1+ gamma-delta thymocytes from the thymus. Subset specified: FACS-sorted CD3+ TCRalphabeta- TCRVdelta1+ TCRVdelta2- thymocytes. Source of these receptors: a girl in the first two years of life who had congenital heart surgery.

The sample holds one count of this clone. V is TRGV2 and J is TRGJ1 or TRGJ2. The J gene was missing in TCRdb and was found by matching the end of the DNA to germline. The CDR3 is 11 amino acids. Unmatched junction bases numbered 5, after V lost 0 bases and J lost 12 bases. CDR1 EGSNGY and CDR2 YDSYNSKV come from the germline V gene. CDR3 coding DNA: TGTGCCACCTGGGACGGGCCTTGGAAACTCTTT. It yields the protein CATWDGPWKLF.

This rearrangement joins TRGV5 to TRGJP2. The J gene is not listed in TCRdb, so it was assigned here from a DNA match to germline. Trimming cost V 3 bases and J 0 bases; bases outside gene matches: 4. The CDR3 extends over 15 amino acids. Germline V gives CDR1 VINAFY, CDR2 YDVSNSKD. CDR3 in amino acids: CATWDPNSSDWIKTF. The CDR3 nucleotides are TGTGCCACCTGGGACCCTAATAGTAGTGATTGGATCAAGACGTTT.

The chain carries TRGV2 and TRGJ1 or TRGJ2. Germline CDR1 is EGSNGY and CDR2 is YDSYNSKV. This CDR3 is 15 amino acids long. Trimming cost V 0 bases and J 14 bases; bases outside gene matches: 19. CDR3 sequence reads: CATWDGPSRHNPELF. As DNA, the CDR3 is TGTGCCACCTGGGACGGGCCGTCCCGTCACAACCCGGAACTCTTT.

This clone was seen a handful of times. The rearrangement links TRGV8 to TRGJP1. Germline matching of the DNA provided the J gene here, since TCRdb leaves it blank. CDR1 and CDR2 (germline): VENAVY, YDSYNSRV. The length of the CDR3 is 13 residues. Germline trimming cut 5 bases from V and 4 bases from J; bases unmatched to any gene: 4. CDR3 DNA sequence: TGTGCCACCTGGGTCAACACTGGTTGGTTCAAGATATTT. It codes for CATWVNTGWFKIF.

V and J are TRGV8 and TRGJP2. TCRdb carries no J gene annotation; the J gene was assigned here by matching the DNA with germline. Per germline, CDR1 VENAVY and CDR2 YDSYNSRV. The CDR3 runs to 11 residues. After removal of 5 bases from V and 7 bases from J, the junction contained 1 base not matched to a gene. Here the CDR3 DNA reads TGTGCCACCTGGGCTGATTGGATCAAGACGTTT. Translated, it gives CATWADWIKTF.

The table lists this clone with a few counts. This chain uses TRGV2 with TRGJ1 or TRGJ2. TCRdb does not report a J gene; here it was assigned by matching the DNA to germline references. Germline CDR1 and CDR2: EGSNGY and YDSYNSKV. The CDR3 spans 11 residues. V was pared by 0 bases and J by 11 bases, with 4 bases of the junction left unmatched. The CDR3 loop reads CATWDGLQKLF. CDR3 coding DNA: TGTGCCACCTGGGACGGGCTTCAGAAACTCTTT.

The chain carries TRGV8 and TRGJ1 or TRGJ2. Assignment of the J gene here rests on matching the DNA to germline, because TCRdb gives none. Trimming removed 3 bases from V and 7 bases from J; junction bases left unmatched: 3. CDR3 length: 11 amino acids. Per germline, CDR1 VENAVY and CDR2 YDSYNSRV. This CDR3 is CATWDAYKKLF. The CDR3, as DNA: TGTGCCACCTGGGATGCATATAAGAAACTCTTT.

J is TRGJ1 or TRGJ2 and V is TRGV3. The J gene is not listed in TCRdb, so it was assigned here from a DNA match to germline. This CDR3 is 15 amino acids long. CDR1 VTNTFY and CDR2 YDVSTARD come from the germline V gene (reference sequence). The V gene end was trimmed by 0 bases and the J gene end by 5 bases; junction bases not matched to a gene: 10. The CDR3 sequence is CATWDRPFPHYKKLF. The CDR3 nucleotides read TGTGCCACCTGGGACAGGCCGTTCCCGCATTATAAGAAACTCTTT.

This clone was observed a handful of times. This sample includes further DNA sequences coding for the same CDR3. V gene TRGV3 combines with J gene TRGJ1 or TRGJ2. V lost 0 bases to trimming and J lost 11 bases; unmatched junction nucleotides: 4. The germline V gene encodes CDR1 VTNTFY and CDR2 YDVSTARD (reference sequence). The CDR3 totals 11 residues. The CDR3 DNA is TGTGCCACCTGGGACAGGCTCGAGAAACTCTTT. Amino acids: CATWDRLEKLF.

The rearrangement links TRGV2 to TRGJ1 or TRGJ2. The V segment lost 2 bases and the J segment 4 bases; nucleotides outside the gene matches: 14. This CDR3 has 16 amino acids. Germline assignment: CDR1 EGSNGY and CDR2 YDSYNSKV. DNA of the CDR3: TGTGCCACCTGGGACGAGCCTGATAAACCCTATTATAAGAAACTCTTT. Translated: CATWDEPDKPYYKKLF.

V and J are TRGV2 and TRGJ1 or TRGJ2. The J gene, not given by TCRdb, was assigned here from a germline match of the nucleotide sequence. Germline CDR1 and CDR2: EGSNGY and YDSYNSKV. V lost 2 bases to trimming and J lost 9 bases; unmatched junction nucleotides: 10. The CDR3 spans 13 residues. CDR3 loop: CATWDETWRKKLF. In DNA, the CDR3 is TGTGCCACCTGGGACGAGACTTGGCGTAAGAAACTCTTT.

This rearrangement joins TRGV8 to TRGJ1 or TRGJ2. Assignment of the J gene here rests on matching the DNA to germline, because TCRdb gives none. This CDR3 is built from 11 residues. Per germline, CDR1 VENAVY and CDR2 YDSYNSRV. V was pared by 6 bases and J by 8 bases, with 7 bases of the junction left unmatched. CDR3 nucleotides: TGTGCCACCTGGCTGCAAGATAAGAAACTCTTT. Translation gives CATWLQDKKLF.

V usage is TRGV2 and J usage is TRGJ1 or TRGJ2. The J gene was missing in TCRdb and was found by matching the end of the DNA to germline. This CDR3 is built from 13 residues. The J segment lost 12 bases and the V segment lost 0 bases, leaving 11 bases of the junction unmatched. Germline V gene data show CDR1 as EGSNGY and CDR2 as YDSYNSKV. The CDR3 sequence is CATWDGPAPPKLF. The CDR3 nucleotides are TGTGCCACCTGGGACGGGCCCGCCCCCCCGAAACTCTTT.

V usage is TRGV4 and J usage is TRGJ1 or TRGJ2. The J gene, absent from TCRdb, was called here by matching the DNA to germline. Germline CDR1 reads EGSTGY; CDR2 reads YDSYTSSV. The CDR3 covers 15 residues. The V gene end was trimmed by 3 bases and the J gene end by 2 bases; junction bases not matched to a gene: 10. This CDR3 reads CATWDSSPYYYKKLF. The CDR3 DNA reads TGTGCCACCTGGGATTCATCCCCCTATTATTATAAGAAACTCTTT.

This clone was observed once. The V gene is TRGV3, the J gene TRGJ1 or TRGJ2. The J gene was missing in TCRdb and was found by matching the end of the DNA to germline. CDR1 and CDR2 (germline): VTNTFY, YDVSTARD (reference sequence). The V gene end was trimmed by 2 bases and the J gene end by 6 bases; junction bases not matched to a gene: 10. This CDR3 is 14 amino acids long. The CDR3 sequence: CATWDKLSIYKKLF. As DNA, the CDR3 is TGTGCCACCTGGGACAAGCTGTCGATTTATAAGAAACTCTTT.

This clone occurred once. The genes are TRGV3 and TRGJ1 or TRGJ2. In the absence of a J gene in TCRdb, the DNA was matched to germline to assign it here. This CDR3 is 15 amino acids long. J lost 3 bases, V lost 6 bases, and 14 bases had no gene match. Germline CDR1 reads VTNTFY; CDR2 reads YDVSTARD (reference sequence). Here the CDR3 reads CATWYGGIVYYKKLF. The CDR3 bases are TGTGCCACCTGGTACGGGGGGATCGTTTATTATAAGAAACTCTTT.

The V and J genes are TRGV2 and TRGJ1 or TRGJ2. No J gene was available from TCRdb, and it was assigned here by a germline match of the DNA. J lost 12 bases, V lost 1 base, and 12 bases had no gene match. CDR3 length: 13 amino acids. CDR1 EGSNGY and CDR2 YDSYNSKV come from the germline V gene. CDR3 coding DNA: TGTGCCACCTGGGACGGTCTCCGGGGGAGGAAACTCTTT. Its translation: CATWDGLRGRKLF.

This sequence joins TRGV4 and TRGJ1 or TRGJ2. The J gene, not given by TCRdb, was assigned here from a germline match of the nucleotide sequence. This CDR3 spans 13 amino acids. Germline CDR1 EGSTGY, CDR2 YDSYTSSV. Trimming cost V 5 bases and J 5 bases; bases outside gene matches: 9. CDR3 nucleotides: TGTGCCACCTGGGTAGGGTATCATTATAAGAAACTCTTT. This encodes CATWVGYHYKKLF.

This sequence joins TRGV5 and TRGJ1 or TRGJ2. The J gene was not available in TCRdb and was assigned here by matching the DNA to germline segments. Unmatched junction bases numbered 5, after V lost 1 base and J lost 5 bases. Germline V gene data show CDR1 as VINAFY and CDR2 as YDVSNSKD. The CDR3 loop spans 13 amino acids. The CDR3 bases are TGTGCCACCTGGGACAGAGGAGATTATAAGAAACTCTTT. This encodes CATWDRGDYKKLF.

Turning to this clone: Within the sample, other DNA sequences also encode this same CDR3. The chain joins TRGV2 to TRGJ1 or TRGJ2. TCRdb lists no J gene, so it was determined here by aligning the DNA to germline. The germline V gene has CDR1 EGSNGY and CDR2 YDSYNSKV. Trimming removed 0 bases from V and 4 bases from J; junction bases left unmatched: 3. This CDR3 region has 13 residues. DNA of the CDR3: TGTGCCACCTGGGACGGGCGGTATTATAAGAAACTCTTT. Translating it yields CATWDGRYYKKLF.

Comments on this clone: Other DNA sequences in this sample translate to the same CDR3. The V gene corresponds to TRGV4; no J gene was called. This CDR3 region has 13 residues. CDR1 EGSTGY and CDR2 YDSYTSSV come from the germline V gene. The CDR3 is CATWEDLYYKKLF. The CDR3 bases are TGTGCCACCTGGGAGGACCTTTATTATAAGAAACTCTTC.

The chain is built from TRGV8 and TRGJ1 or TRGJ2. The J gene, absent from TCRdb, was called here by matching the DNA to germline. This CDR3 has 13 residues. Germline lookup yields CDR1 VENAVY and CDR2 YDSYNSRV. V lost 2 bases, J lost 7 bases, and 8 bases stayed unmatched. CDR3 region: CATWDTPCYKKLF. The CDR3 DNA sequence: TGTGCCACCTGGGATACCCCATGCTATAAGAAACTCTTT.

This clone came up a few times. The rearrangement links TRGV8 to TRGJ1 or TRGJ2. The germline V gene has CDR1 VENAVY and CDR2 YDSYNSRV. CDR3 size: 13 residues. With V trimmed by 2 bases and J by 3 bases, 4 bases remained unmatched. CDR3 DNA: TGTGCCACCTGGGATATGGGTTATTATAAGAAACTCTTT. It codes for CATWDMGYYKKLF.